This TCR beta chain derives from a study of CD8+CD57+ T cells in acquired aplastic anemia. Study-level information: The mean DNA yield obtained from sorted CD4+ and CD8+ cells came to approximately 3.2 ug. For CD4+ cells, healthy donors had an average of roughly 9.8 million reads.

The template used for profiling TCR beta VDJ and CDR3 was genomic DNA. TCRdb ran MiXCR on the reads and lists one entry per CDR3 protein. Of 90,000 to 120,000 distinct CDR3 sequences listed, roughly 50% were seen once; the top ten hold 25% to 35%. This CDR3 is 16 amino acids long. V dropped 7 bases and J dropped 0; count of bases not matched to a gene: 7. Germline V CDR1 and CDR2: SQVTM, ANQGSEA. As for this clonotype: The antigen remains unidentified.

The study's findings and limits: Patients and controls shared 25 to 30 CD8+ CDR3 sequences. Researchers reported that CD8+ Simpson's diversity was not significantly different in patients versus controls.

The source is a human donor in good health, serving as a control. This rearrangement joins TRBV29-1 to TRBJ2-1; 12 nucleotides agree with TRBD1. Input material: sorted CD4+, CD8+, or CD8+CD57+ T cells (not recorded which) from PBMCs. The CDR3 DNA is TGCAGCGGAGGGACAGGGGGCTACCCCTCCTACAATGAGCAGTTCTTC. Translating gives CSGGTGGYPSYNEQFF.